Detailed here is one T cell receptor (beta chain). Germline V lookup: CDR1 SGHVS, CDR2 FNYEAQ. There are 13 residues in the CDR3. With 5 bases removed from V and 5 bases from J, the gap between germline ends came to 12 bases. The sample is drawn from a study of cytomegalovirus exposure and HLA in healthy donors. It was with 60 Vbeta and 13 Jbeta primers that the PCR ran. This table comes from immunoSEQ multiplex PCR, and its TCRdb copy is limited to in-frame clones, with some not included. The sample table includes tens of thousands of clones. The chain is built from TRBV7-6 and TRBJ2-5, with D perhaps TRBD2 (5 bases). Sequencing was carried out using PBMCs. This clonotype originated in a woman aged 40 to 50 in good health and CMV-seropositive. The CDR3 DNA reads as TGTGCCAGCAGCCTGGACTTGTCCGAGACCCAGTACTTC. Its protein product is CASSLDLSETQYF.